This T cell receptor beta chain emerged from a study of blood T cell repertoires in COVID-19. For the study at large: The cDNA or gDNA used as material had been derived from T cells, B-cell-depleted T cells, or PBMCs.

The germline V gene encodes CDR1 MDHEN and CDR2 SYDVKM. Between the trimmed V and J ends, which lost 6 bases and 11 bases, there was a span of 16 bases. This CDR3 has 12 residues. In the original analysis: Quantification of nucleated cells was approximated via reference gene primer amplification. Clones were read by immunoSEQ multiplex PCR, and TCRdb kept only the in-frame ones, dropping some. From that table come the V and J calls and clone size; the DNA was used to work out D and trimming. The sample contains 150,000 to 200,000 clones, 80% to 90% of which appear only once. The TCR originated in a man between 60 and 75 years old with acute or convalescent COVID-19. The sequenced sample was peripheral blood. The genes are TRBV28 and TRBJ1-1, with no clear D. The CDR3 sequence is CASSLGRVLAFF. For the CDR3, the DNA is TGTGCCAGCAGCCTCGGGAGAGTATTGGCTTTCTTT.